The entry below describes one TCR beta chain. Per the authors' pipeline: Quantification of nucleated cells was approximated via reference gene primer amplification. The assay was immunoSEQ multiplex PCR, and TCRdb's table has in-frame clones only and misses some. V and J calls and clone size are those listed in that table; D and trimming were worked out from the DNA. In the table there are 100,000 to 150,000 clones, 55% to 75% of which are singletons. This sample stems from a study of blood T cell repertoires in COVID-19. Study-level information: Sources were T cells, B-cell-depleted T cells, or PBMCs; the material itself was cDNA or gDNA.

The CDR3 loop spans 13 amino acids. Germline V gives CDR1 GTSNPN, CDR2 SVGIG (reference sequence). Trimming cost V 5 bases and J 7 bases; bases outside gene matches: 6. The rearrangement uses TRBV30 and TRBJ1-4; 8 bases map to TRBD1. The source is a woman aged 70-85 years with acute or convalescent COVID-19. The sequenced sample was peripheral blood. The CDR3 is CAWGQGLGEKLFF. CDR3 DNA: TGTGCCTGGGGACAGGGTCTGGGTGAAAAACTGTTTTTT.